The 17 T cell receptor beta chains below were found in one sample sequenced in a study of T-cell reconstitution after alpha-beta-depleted transplantation in children. Unique molecular identifiers tagged the TCRbeta library. TCRdb recomputed calls from the PCR reads with MiXCR, one row per CDR3 protein. Here the sample spans hundreds of thousands of distinct CDR3 sequences, roughly 16% being singletons. Sequencing used PBMCs, mostly from graft donor cells, obtained 360 days after TCRalphabeta/CD19-depleted stem cell transplant. The receptor source for this set is a male patient younger than 18 who had a stem cell transplant for acute lymphoblastic leukemia, so the T cells may come from the graft donor.

This clonotype was picked up many times. V gene TRBV20-1 combines with J gene TRBJ2-1; 7 nucleotides align to TRBD2. J was trimmed by 1 base and V by 2 bases; bases with no gene match: 8. Germline lookup yields CDR1 DFQATT and CDR2 SNEGSKA (reference sequence). This CDR3 comprises 16 residues. The CDR3: CSARSRGGSSYNEQFF. In DNA, the CDR3 is TGCAGTGCTAGAAGTAGAGGCGGGAGTTCCTACAATGAGCAGTTCTTC.

This clonotype was recorded many times. The chain joins TRBV12-3 or TRBV12-4 to TRBJ2-1, with 8 positions matching TRBD2. There are 16 residues in the CDR3. The J segment lost 9 bases and the V segment lost 4 bases, leaving 14 bases of the junction unmatched. The CDR3 DNA reads as TGTGCCAGCAGTTCCATGAGCGGGAGTGGAATCGGTGAGCAGTTCTTC. This translates into CASSSMSGSGIGEQFF.

The V and J genes are TRBV3-1 and TRBJ2-5; D is perhaps TRBD1 or TRBD2 (5 bases each). Germline CDR1 LGHDT, CDR2 YNNKEL (reference sequence). Trimming took off 1 base at V and 5 bases at J, with 14 bases between the two ends. The CDR3 sequence is 15 residues long. CDR3 amino acids: CASSQGRRWGETQYF. In DNA form, the CDR3 reads TGTGCCAGCAGCCAAGGCCGGCGGTGGGGGGAGACCCAGTACTTC.

The V and J genes are TRBV12-3 or TRBV12-4 and TRBJ2-7; tentative D call: TRBD2 (5 bases). Trimming removed 7 bases at V and 6 bases at J, with 16 bases between. The CDR3 runs to 13 residues. CDR3 in DNA: TGTGCCAGCACCTACGGACTGTCCGGCGAGCAGTACTTC. Residues: CASTYGLSGEQYF.

This clonotype has only a few counts. This chain links TRBV7-6 with TRBJ1-4, with D possibly matching TRBD1 (6 bases). Trimming took 4 bases from V and 0 from J, leaving 15 bases between them. This CDR3 is built from 17 residues. CDR1 and CDR2 from the germline V gene are SGHVS and FNYEAQ. The chain's CDR3 is CASSSRGGLSTNEKLFF. In nucleotides, the CDR3 is TGTGCCAGCAGCTCCCGGGGGGGCTTGTCAACTAATGAAAAACTGTTTTTT.

This clonotype was seen only a few times. The DNA for the CDR3 is TGTGCCAGCAGTTACAACGACCAGGCCGAAGCTTTCTTT. Its protein is CASSYNDQAEAFF. This chain links TRBV6-5 with TRBJ1-1; D gene uncertain. The CDR3 covers 13 residues. CDR1 is MNHEY, CDR2 SVGAGI, per germline. V was shortened by 2 bases and J by 8 bases, with 12 bases between the two germline ends.

The V and J genes are TRBV18 and TRBJ2-7, with 16 bases matching TRBD2. After removal of 3 bases from V and 6 bases from J, the junction contained 5 bases not matched to a gene. CDR3 size: 16 residues. Germline lookup yields CDR1 KGHSH and CDR2 LQKENI. CDR3 bases: TGTGCCAGCTCACCGCCGGGACTAGCGGGAGGGCCCGAGCAGTACTTC. It codes for CASSPPGLAGGPEQYF.

This clonotype was recorded a few times. This chain uses TRBV11-2 with TRBJ1-6, with D perhaps matching TRBD1 (5 bases). The CDR3 contains 16 residues. Deletions cut 1 base from V and 0 bases from J, with 7 bases between. Germline V gene data show CDR1 as SGHAT and CDR2 as FQNNGV. CDR3 bases: TGTGCCAGCAGCTTAGCGGGGCGCTCCTATAATTCACCCCTCCACTTT. It codes for CASSLAGRSYNSPLHF. Together with reference TRBV11-2 and TRBJ1-6, the CDR3 gives the full variable domain: EAGVAQSPRYKIIEKRQSVAFWCNPISGHATLYWYQQILGQGPKLLIQFQNNGVVDDSQLPKDRFSAERLKGVDSTLKIQPAKLEDSAVYLCASSLAGRSYNSPLHFGNGTRLTVT.

The chain recombines TRBV15 with TRBJ2-7, with unresolved D. The CDR3 loop spans 14 amino acids. V dropped 0 bases and J dropped 7 bases, with 13 bases sitting between them. Per germline, CDR1 LNHNV and CDR2 YYDKDF (reference sequence). The CDR3 loop reads CATSRDSAGWEQYF. CDR3 in DNA: TGTGCCACCAGCAGAGATTCGGCCGGGTGGGAGCAGTACTTC.

V and J are TRBV3-1 and TRBJ2-5; a possible D gene is TRBD2 (5 bases). The length of the CDR3 is 17 residues. Germline V gives CDR1 LGHDT, CDR2 YNNKEL (reference sequence). Trimming shortened V by 0 bases and J by 6 bases, and 20 bases separated the two germline ends. In DNA form, the CDR3 reads TGTGCCAGCAGCCAAGATTCTGTCCCCCTCGGGGTAAAGACCCAGTACTTC. Translation gives CASSQDSVPLGVKTQYF.

The rearrangement joins TRBV10-3 to TRBJ2-3; possible D gene TRBD2, 5 bases. Germline V gene data show CDR1 as ENHRY and CDR2 as SYGVKD. The CDR3 length is 14 residues. The ends were cut back, 6 bases at V and 2 bases at J, with 12 bases in the middle. Written as DNA, the CDR3 is TGTGCCATCAGGAGGGATGGTCCCACAGATACGCAGTATTTT. Translated, it gives CAIRRDGPTDTQYF.

This clonotype was seen more than once but under ten times. The rearrangement links TRBV3-1 to TRBJ2-7, with TRBD1 identical over 7 bases. This CDR3 region has 14 residues. After removal of 4 bases from V and 2 bases from J, the junction contained 5 bases not matched to a gene. Germline V gene data show CDR1 as LGHDT and CDR2 as YNNKEL (reference sequence). In DNA, the CDR3 is TGTGCCAGCAGCCGTACGGGACAGACCTACGAGCAGTACTTC. Translated: CASSRTGQTYEQYF.

The chain joins TRBV11-1 to TRBJ2-2; maybe TRBD2 (6 bases). V lost 4 bases to trimming and J lost 0 bases, with 21 bases between them. The germline CDR1 and CDR2 sequences are SGHAT and FQDESV (reference sequence). The CDR3 extends over 19 amino acids. The CDR3 DNA is TGTGCCAGCAGCTCCACGACGCGGGGCTTGGGCCCGAACACCGGGGAGCTGTTTTTT. It codes for CASSSTTRGLGPNTGELFF.

This clonotype has just a few counts. This chain links TRBV5-1 with TRBJ2-3; 8 positions agree with TRBD2. This CDR3 is built from 16 residues. Germline V gene data show CDR1 as SGHRS and CDR2 as YFSETQ. V trimming: 6 bases; J trimming: 5 bases; junction bases outside the gene matches: 14. The CDR3 protein is CASKLVGTSEGDTQYF. In DNA form, the CDR3 reads TGCGCCAGCAAACTGGTGGGGACTAGTGAGGGAGATACGCAGTATTTT.

A few counts support this clonotype. V is TRBV4-1 and J is TRBJ2-7; the D gene is possibly TRBD1 (6 bases). The V and J ends lost 4 bases and 5 bases respectively, with 12 bases between them. This CDR3 region has 13 residues. Germline CDR1 MGHRA, CDR2 YSYEKL. The DNA of the CDR3 is TGCGCCAGCAGCCCGACGAAGGGGGACGAGCAGTACTTC. This encodes CASSPTKGDEQYF.

The chain combines TRBV20-1 with TRBJ2-7; tentatively, D is TRBD1 or TRBD2 (5 bases each). Deletions cut 3 bases from V and 3 bases from J, with 21 bases between. The CDR3 consists of 16 residues. Germline-derived CDR1 and CDR2 are DFQATT and SNEGSKA (reference sequence). The CDR3 nucleotides read TGCAGTGCTAGTGGCCGGTCGGGGCCCCTCGTCTACGAGCAGTACTTC. Its translation: CSASGRSGPLVYEQYF.

This clonotype was observed a few times. The chain employs TRBV2 and TRBJ2-1; 9 bases match TRBD2. The trim removed 8 bases at V and 9 bases at J, leaving 26 bases unmatched. This CDR3 region has 19 residues. Germline lookup yields CDR1 SNHLY and CDR2 FYNNEI. The CDR3 sequence: CASERGAFSSGRDTGEQFF. The CDR3 bases are TGTGCCAGCGAAAGAGGGGCCTTTAGTAGCGGGAGAGATACGGGTGAGCAGTTCTTC.